Listed here are 28 T cell receptor beta chains from one sample, sequenced in a study of shared clonotypes between healthy human individuals. CD45RO-negative CD8 cells positively selected for CCR7 made up the naive population, which excluded terminally differentiated effector memory CD45RA+ cells. Produced via immunoSEQ multiplex PCR; TCRdb's table is partial and in-frame only. The data hold around 610,000 clones, with 95% to 97% observed a single time. The sequenced sample consisted of naive CD8+ T cells sorted from blood. These receptors all stem from a woman aged 25 to 39 in good health.

This rearrangement joins TRBV13 to TRBJ2-7; tentatively, D is TRBD2 (5 bases). Per germline, CDR1 PRHDT and CDR2 FYEKMQ (reference sequence). Trimming pared 5 bases from V and 7 bases from J, leaving 18 bases between. The CDR3 loop spans 14 amino acids. The CDR3 sequence is CASSPTDGGGEQYF. As DNA, the CDR3 is TGTGCCAGCAGCCCAACCGATGGAGGCGGGGAGCAGTACTTC.

The J gene is TRBJ2-3, the V gene TRBV27; D is unresolved. The ends were cut back, 5 bases at V and 1 base at J, with 10 bases in the middle. The CDR3 has 14 residues. Germline CDR1 is MNHEY and CDR2 is SMNVEV (reference sequence). DNA of the CDR3: TGTGCCAGCAGTAGTGTGCTAGGCACAGATACGCAGTATTTT. It specifies CASSSVLGTDTQYF.

The chain has TRBV10-1 and TRBJ2-1; TRBD1 matches at 9 bases. CDR3 length: 14 amino acids. Germline-derived CDR1 and CDR2 are WNHNN and SYGVQD (reference sequence). V trimming: 1 base; J trimming: 6 bases; junction bases outside the gene matches: 1. CDR3 DNA: TGCGCCAGCAGTGAGTGGGACAGGGTCAATGAGCAGTTCTTC. Protein sequence: CASSEWDRVNEQFF.

J is TRBJ2-1 and V is TRBV5-4, with D hard to call. The V end lost 5 bases, the J end lost 8 bases, and 8 bases lay between the germline ends. Germline V gene data show CDR1 as SGHNT and CDR2 as YYREEE (reference sequence). The CDR3 contains 11 residues. CDR3 DNA sequence: TGTGCCAGCAGTTTTAACGATGAGCAGTTCTTC. As protein: CASSFNDEQFF.

V gene TRBV5-1 combines with J gene TRBJ1-2, with 7 bases matching TRBD1. In germline, CDR1 is SGHRS, CDR2 YFSETQ. This CDR3 has 16 amino acids. Unmatched junction bases numbered 13, after V lost 0 bases and J lost 8 bases. In DNA form, the CDR3 reads TGCGCCAGCAGCTTGGCCGCGGGACAGTCCCATCTGGGCTACACCTTC. It codes for CASSLAAGQSHLGYTF.

The gene calls are TRBV13 and TRBJ1-4; D unresolved. This CDR3 region has 13 residues. Trimming shortened V by 5 bases and J by 7 bases, and 11 bases separated the two germline ends. Germline V CDR1 and CDR2: PRHDT, FYEKMQ (reference sequence). The CDR3 protein is CASSPRTGEKLFF. The CDR3 DNA reads as TGTGCCAGCAGCCCCCGGACGGGTGAAAAACTGTTTTTT. Supplemented by reference TRBV13 and TRBJ1-4, the full variable domain reads AAGVIQSPRHLIKEKRETATLKCYPIPRHDTVYWYQQGPGQDPQFLISFYEKMQSDKGSIPDRFSAQQFSDYHSELNMSSLELGDSALYFCASSPRTGEKLFFGSGTQLSVL.

This clone was recorded a few times. The chain couples TRBV11-2 to TRBJ1-1, with TRBD1 matching 12 bases. Unmatched junction bases numbered 8, after V lost 3 bases and J lost 3 bases. In germline, CDR1 is SGHAT, CDR2 FQNNGV. The CDR3 length is 17 residues. CDR3: CASSFSRDRGRDTEAFF. The CDR3 DNA reads as TGTGCCAGCAGCTTTTCCCGGGACAGGGGGCGGGACACTGAAGCTTTCTTT.

The CDR3 reads CASSKWGREDNQPQHF. The DNA for the CDR3 is TGTGCCAGCAGCAAATGGGGGAGGGAGGACAATCAGCCCCAGCATTTT. V usage is TRBV5-8 and J usage is TRBJ1-5, with D perhaps TRBD1 (5 bases). The CDR3 totals 16 residues. With 4 bases removed from V and 3 bases from J, the gap between germline ends came to 17 bases. CDR1 SGHTS and CDR2 YDEGEE come from the germline V gene. The whole variable domain, filled in from reference TRBV5-8 and TRBJ1-5, reads EAGVTQSPTHLIKTRGQQATLRCSPISGHTSVYWYQQALGLGLQFLLWYDEGEERNRGNFPPRFSGRQFPNYSSELNVNALELEDSALYLCASSKWGREDNQPQHFGDGTRLSIL.

A word on this clone: Other DNA sequences of this sample code for an identical CDR3. The chain couples TRBV27 to TRBJ2-7; D may be TRBD1 (6 bases). Germline CDR1 MNHEY, CDR2 SMNVEV (reference sequence). The germline V and J ends were trimmed by 3 bases and 3 bases, with 9 bases remaining between them. The CDR3 consists of 13 residues. CDR3 in amino acids: CASSFGQNYEQYF. The CDR3, as DNA: TGTGCCAGCAGTTTCGGACAGAACTACGAGCAGTACTTC.

V is TRBV4-1 and J is TRBJ1-5; tentative D call: TRBD1 (6 bases). V was trimmed by 3 bases and J by 1 base, leaving 16 bases between them. There are 17 residues in the CDR3. The germline CDR1 and CDR2 sequences are MGHRA and YSYEKL. For the CDR3, the DNA is TGCGCCAGCAGCCAGGCTCACAGGGTCGGGAGCAATCAGCCCCAGCATTTT. Amino acid sequence: CASSQAHRVGSNQPQHF.

As DNA, the CDR3 is TGCGCCAGCAGTCAATCGGGGACAGACGAGCAGTACTTC. This sequence encodes CASSQSGTDEQYF. The V gene is TRBV23-1, the J gene TRBJ2-7; 7 positions match TRBD1. TRBV23-1 carries the ORF label, with uncertain function. CDR3 length equals 13 residues. Trimming at V came to 0 bases and at J to 5 bases, leaving 1 base not matched to a gene.

This chain joins TRBV5-4 and TRBJ2-2; TRBD2 is a possible D gene (5 bases). The CDR3 has 13 residues. V lost 4 bases and J 9 bases, leaving 13 bases between the germline ends. Germline V gene data show CDR1 as SGHNT and CDR2 as YYREEE (reference sequence). CDR3 DNA: TGTGCCAGCAGCAGAGGGAATAACAGGGAGCTGTTTTTT. Its translation is CASSRGNNRELFF.

This clone occurred once. J is TRBJ2-7 and V is TRBV7-9; 8 nucleotides align to TRBD1. Germline V gives CDR1 SEHNR, CDR2 FQNEAQ (reference sequence). The CDR3 runs 16 residues. With V trimmed by 6 bases and J by 5 bases, 15 bases remained unmatched. The CDR3 loop is CASRRNKGQGFDEQYF. The CDR3, as DNA: TGTGCCAGCAGGCGAAATAAAGGACAGGGTTTCGACGAGCAGTACTTC.

The rearrangement joins TRBV28 to TRBJ2-7; D gene ambiguous. Trimming shortened V by 7 bases and J by 6 bases, and 16 bases separated the two germline ends. This CDR3 has 13 residues. CDR1 and CDR2 (germline): MDHEN, SYDVKM. In DNA form, the CDR3 reads TGTGCCAGCACCACAACTCCTGGTGGCGAGCAGTACTTC. Protein: CASTTTPGGEQYF.

The chain joins TRBV20-1 to TRBJ2-7; D gene unclear. Germline V gene sequence: CDR1 DFQATT, CDR2 SNEGSKA (reference sequence). V dropped 4 bases and J dropped 3 bases, with 7 bases sitting between them. The CDR3 loop spans 11 amino acids. DNA of the CDR3: TGCAGTGCTATGTACAGCTACGAGCAGTACTTC. Protein product: CSAMYSYEQYF.

The chain combines TRBV16 with TRBJ2-7; D is undetermined. This CDR3 comprises 13 residues. The V and J ends lost 0 bases and 6 bases respectively, with 9 bases between them. CDR1 KGHSY and CDR2 FQNENV come from the germline V gene. The CDR3 protein is CASSQSRVSEQYF. Written as DNA, the CDR3 is TGTGCCAGCAGCCAATCAAGGGTTTCCGAGCAGTACTTC.

The rearrangement joins TRBV13 to TRBJ2-5; D may correspond to TRBD1 or TRBD2 (5 bases each). V lost 0 bases and J lost 4, with 12 bases in between. This CDR3 spans 15 amino acids. Germline V gene sequence: CDR1 PRHDT, CDR2 FYEKMQ (reference sequence). CDR3 residues: CASSLGYEGRETQYF. The CDR3 nucleotides read TGTGCCAGCAGCTTAGGTTACGAGGGGCGAGAGACCCAGTACTTC.

This clone was counted a single time. CDR3 amino acids: CASSAGTARLSYEQYF. DNA of the CDR3: TGTGCCAGCAGTGCCGGTACAGCGCGACTCTCCTACGAGCAGTACTTC. V is TRBV25-1 and J is TRBJ2-5, with D uncertain. Near its end, the DNA agrees better with TRBJ2-7, so the J call may be wrong. Germline values: CDR1 MGHDK, CDR2 SYGVNS. This CDR3 is 16 amino acids long.

CDR3 protein: CSVGAGSYEQYF. CDR3 bases: TGCAGCGTTGGCGCAGGCTCCTACGAGCAGTACTTC. The V call is TRBV29-1, the J call TRBJ2-7; no definite D call. V lost 4 bases, J lost 0 bases, and 7 bases lay in between. This CDR3 is 12 amino acids long. In germline, CDR1 is SQVTM, CDR2 ANQGSEA.

J is TRBJ1-4 and V is TRBV11-1; no firm D call. CDR1 is SGHAT and CDR2 is FQDESV in the germline V gene (reference sequence). This CDR3 has 13 residues. Trimming took 4 bases from V and 4 from J, leaving 7 bases between them. The CDR3 DNA reads as TGTGCCAGCAGCTATATTCTTAATGAAAAACTGTTTTTT. It codes for CASSYILNEKLFF.

This chain links TRBV29-1 with TRBJ2-7; 8 bases fit TRBD2. After removal of 4 bases from V and 4 bases from J, the junction contained 6 bases not matched to a gene. Germline loops: CDR1 SQVTM, CDR2 ANQGSEA. This CDR3 region has 13 residues. The CDR3 DNA reads TGCAGCGTTGCCCGGGAGGGCCCTTACGAGCAGTACTTC. This codes for CSVAREGPYEQYF.

The rearrangement joins TRBV19 to TRBJ1-1; tentatively, D is TRBD1 (5 bases). Trimming took 3 bases from V and 4 from J, leaving 15 bases between them. The germline CDR1 and CDR2 sequences are LNHDA and SQIVND (reference sequence). This CDR3 has 15 residues. The CDR3 sequence: CASSIVGRAGTEAFF. The DNA of the CDR3 is TGTGCCAGTAGTATTGTGGGCAGGGCCGGCACTGAAGCTTTCTTT.

A word on this clone: In the same sample, other DNA sequences code for this CDR3. The chain has TRBV27 and TRBJ2-7, with 12 positions matching TRBD2. Trimming cost V 2 bases and J 6 bases; bases outside gene matches: 5. This CDR3 is built from 15 residues. Looked up from germline, CDR1 is MNHEY and CDR2 is SMNVEV (reference sequence). DNA for the CDR3: TGTGCCAGCAGTTTAGGGACTAGCGGGCGAGGCGAGCAGTACTTC. It translates to CASSLGTSGRGEQYF.

The genes are TRBV13 and TRBJ2-5; TRBD1 matches 8 bases. CDR1 is PRHDT, CDR2 FYEKMQ, per germline (reference sequence). CDR3 length: 15 residues. The junction had 8 bases not matched to a gene; V was cut back by 3 bases and J by 5 bases. The CDR3 DNA reads as TGTGCCAGCAGCTTGCGACAGGGGATAGGGGAGACCCAGTACTTC. It yields the protein CASSLRQGIGETQYF.

The chain employs TRBV10-3 and TRBJ2-7; a possible D gene is TRBD2 (6 bases). The CDR3 spans 17 residues. Trimming took off 2 bases at V and 0 bases at J, with 17 bases between the two ends. Germline V gene sequence: CDR1 ENHRY, CDR2 SYGVKD. CDR3: CAISEILGGTSSYEQYF. The CDR3 DNA follows: TGTGCCATCAGTGAGATATTGGGCGGGACGAGCTCCTACGAGCAGTACTTC.

This chain links TRBV25-1 with TRBJ1-2; TRBD1 is a possible D gene (6 bases). The length of the CDR3 is 15 residues. V lost 3 bases and J lost 6, with 17 bases in between. Germline values: CDR1 MGHDK, CDR2 SYGVNS. The CDR3 here is CASSEGTPAVDGYTF. CDR3 in DNA: TGTGCCAGCAGTGAGGGGACACCGGCGGTGGATGGCTACACCTTC.

The chain combines TRBV27 with TRBJ2-3, with D perhaps being TRBD1 or TRBD2 (5 bases each). With 2 bases removed from V and 4 bases from J, the gap between germline ends came to 13 bases. In germline, CDR1 is MNHEY, CDR2 SMNVEV (reference sequence). CDR3 length: 15 amino acids. CDR3 loop: CASSLREMGPDTQYF. CDR3 nucleotides: TGTGCCAGCAGTTTACGGGAAATGGGGCCAGATACGCAGTATTTT.

The chain combines TRBV6-1 with TRBJ2-5, with 11 bases that match TRBD1. V shed 2 bases, J shed 5 bases, and the junction held 4 bases outside the gene matches. Looked up from germline, CDR1 is MNHNS and CDR2 is SASEGT. The CDR3 is 15 residues long. This CDR3 is CASSEWRDRGETQYF. The CDR3 DNA follows: TGTGCCAGCAGTGAATGGAGGGACAGGGGGGAGACCCAGTACTTC.